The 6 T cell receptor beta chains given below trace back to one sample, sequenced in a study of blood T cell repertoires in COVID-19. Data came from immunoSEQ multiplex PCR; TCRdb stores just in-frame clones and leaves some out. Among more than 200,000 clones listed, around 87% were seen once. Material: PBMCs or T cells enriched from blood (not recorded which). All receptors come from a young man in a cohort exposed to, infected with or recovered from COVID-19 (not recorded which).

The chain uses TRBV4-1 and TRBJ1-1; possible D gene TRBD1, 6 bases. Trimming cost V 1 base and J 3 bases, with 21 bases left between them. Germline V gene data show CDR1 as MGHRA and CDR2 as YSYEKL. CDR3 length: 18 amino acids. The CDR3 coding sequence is TGCGCCAGCAGCCAAGGATTGGGTGAGGGGGTCCCTGACACTGAAGCTTTCTTT. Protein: CASSQGLGEGVPDTEAFF.

The CDR3 spells CASKQDSGNTIYF. The CDR3 bases are TGTGCCAGCAAACAGGATTCTGGAAACACCATATATTTT. The J gene is TRBJ1-3, the V gene TRBV28, with D perhaps TRBD1 (5 bases). The CDR3 is 13 amino acids. CDR1 is MDHEN and CDR2 is SYDVKM in the germline V gene. V shed 7 bases and J shed 1 base, with 8 bases lying between them.

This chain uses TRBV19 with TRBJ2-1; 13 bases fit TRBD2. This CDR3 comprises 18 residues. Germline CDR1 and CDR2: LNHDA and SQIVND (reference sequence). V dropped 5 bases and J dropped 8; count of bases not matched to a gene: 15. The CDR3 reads CASSVTSGRASMRDEQFF. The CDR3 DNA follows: TGTGCCAGTAGTGTCACTAGCGGGAGGGCGTCAATGAGAGATGAGCAGTTCTTC.

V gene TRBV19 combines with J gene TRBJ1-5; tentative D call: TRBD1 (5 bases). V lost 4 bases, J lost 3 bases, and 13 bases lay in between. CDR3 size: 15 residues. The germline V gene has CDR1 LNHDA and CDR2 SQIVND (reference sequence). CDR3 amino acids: CASSRGGGVNQPQHF. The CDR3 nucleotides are TGTGCCAGTAGTAGGGGCGGCGGGGTCAATCAGCCCCAGCATTTT.

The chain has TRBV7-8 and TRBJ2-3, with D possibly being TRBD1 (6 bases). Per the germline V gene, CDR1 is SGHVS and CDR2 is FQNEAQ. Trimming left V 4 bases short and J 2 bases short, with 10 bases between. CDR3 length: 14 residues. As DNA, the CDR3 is TGTGCCAGCAGCTCGGACAGTCTCACAGATACGCAGTATTTT. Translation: CASSSDSLTDTQYF.

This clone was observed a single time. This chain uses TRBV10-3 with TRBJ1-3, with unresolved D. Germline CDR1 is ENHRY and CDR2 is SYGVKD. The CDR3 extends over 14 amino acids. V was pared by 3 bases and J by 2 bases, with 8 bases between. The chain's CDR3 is CAISDGAAGNTIYF. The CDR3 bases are TGTGCCATCAGTGACGGAGCTGCTGGAAACACCATATATTTT.